A single sample is the source of the 8 T cell receptor beta chains below, sequenced in a study of T cell responses to AZD1222 COVID-19 vaccine. Measured with immunoSEQ multiplex PCR; TCRdb has only the in-frame clones, and not every one. The sample lists 120,000 to 150,000 clones, 88% occurring once. This material consisted of peripheral blood, taken on day 0 of AZD1222 vaccination. The receptors stem from an adult in good health.

The V and J genes are TRBV11-1 and TRBJ2-3, with a tentative D call TRBD1 (5 bases). The length of the CDR3 is 12 residues. Trimming removed 3 bases from V and 5 bases from J, with 6 bases in between. CDR1 is SGHAT, CDR2 FQDESV, per germline (reference sequence). Here the CDR3 reads CASSLGLDTQYF. In nucleotides, the CDR3 is TGTGCCAGCAGCTTGGGGCTAGATACGCAGTATTTT.

This clone appeared a single time. This sample also contains other DNA sequences that code for the same CDR3. The V call is TRBV6-2 or TRBV6-3, the J call TRBJ1-1; D gene ambiguous. Germline-derived CDR1 and CDR2 are MNHEY and SVGEGT. V dropped 5 bases and J dropped 2 bases, with 3 bases sitting between them. This CDR3 has 11 amino acids. This chain's CDR3 is CASSTNTEAFF. CDR3 sequence (DNA): TGTGCCAGCAGTACCAACACTGAAGCTTTCTTT.

The chain uses TRBV18 and TRBJ1-1; D gene uncertain. Trimming took off 2 bases at V and 1 base at J, with 5 bases between the two ends. The CDR3 sequence is 13 residues long. Germline V lookup: CDR1 KGHSH, CDR2 LQKENI. This CDR3 is CASSPNGNTEAFF. Written as DNA, the CDR3 is TGTGCCAGCTCACCAAATGGGAACACTGAAGCTTTCTTT.

The chain couples TRBV5-1 to TRBJ1-5; possibly TRBD1 for D (6 bases). V lost 1 base to trimming and J lost 3 bases, with 11 bases between them. The CDR3 is made up of 15 amino acids. Germline V gene lookup returns CDR1 SGHRS and CDR2 YFSETQ. The CDR3 sequence is CASSLSGTNNQPQHF. CDR3 in DNA: TGCGCCAGCAGCTTGTCTGGGACAAACAATCAGCCCCAGCATTTT.

The chain is built from TRBV12-3 or TRBV12-4 and TRBJ1-2, with D unresolved. This CDR3 has 12 residues. The V end was cut by 6 bases, the J end by 8 bases, with 13 bases between. The CDR3 spells CASRLRIGGYTF. CDR3 sequence (DNA): TGTGCCAGCAGACTAAGGATCGGGGGCTACACCTTC.

This chain connects TRBV6-5 to TRBJ1-1, with D perhaps TRBD1 (6 bases). CDR1 and CDR2 (germline): MNHEY, SVGAGI. The CDR3 is 12 residues long. Trimming cost V 6 bases and J 8 bases, with 13 bases left between them. CDR3 loop: CASSHGQTEAFF. CDR3 coding DNA: TGTGCCAGCAGCCACGGACAGACGGAAGCTTTCTTT.

The chain has TRBV10-3 and TRBJ1-1; 8 bases align to TRBD1. With 0 bases clipped from V and 1 base from J, the junction kept 7 bases outside the gene matches. Germline V CDR1 and CDR2: ENHRY, SYGVKD. This CDR3 is 17 amino acids long. The CDR3 protein is CAISESTGAASNTEAFF. CDR3 DNA sequence: TGTGCCATCAGTGAGTCGACAGGGGCCGCCTCGAACACTGAAGCTTTCTTT.

The genes are TRBV12-5 and TRBJ1-1; D might be TRBD1 (6 bases). Germline-derived CDR1 and CDR2 are LGHNT and FRNRAP. The CDR3 sequence is 13 residues long. Trimming cost V 1 base and J 10 bases, with 13 bases left between them. Written as DNA, the CDR3 is TGTGCTAGTGGTTTGGAAGGGGGGCTCGGAGCTTTCTTT. It encodes CASGLEGGLGAFF.